This T cell receptor (beta chain) derives from a study of Ad26.COV2.S vaccination and SARS-CoV-2 variants. The treatment denotes: about 20 received Ad26.COV2.S at low or high dose, single or two shots; 5 received placebo; per-sample allocation not given. Day 63 after the first injection of vaccine or placebo was the sampling time. Deletions cut 2 bases from V and 2 bases from J, with 9 bases between. Germline V gene lookup returns CDR1 MNHNS and CDR2 SASEGT. This CDR3 has 14 residues. This table comes from immunoSEQ multiplex PCR, and its TCRdb copy is limited to in-frame clones, with some not included. The table has about 350,000 clones, roughly 91% seen once; the top ten hold 5%.

The V call is TRBV6-1, the J call TRBJ1-2; D gene unclear. Sample: peripheral blood, taken in a trial of Ad26.COV2.S vaccine versus placebo. This receptor was identified in a person between 18 and 59 years old who received the Ad26.COV2.S COVID-19 vaccine or a placebo. This CDR3 is CASSEIVRNYGYTF. The CDR3 DNA reads as TGTGCCAGCAGTGAAATCGTCAGAAACTATGGCTACACCTTC.